Each of the 3 T cell receptor beta chains below was sequenced from the same sample in a study of T cell repertoires in cytomegalovirus infection. MiXCR was run by TCRdb on the reads, yielding one entry per CDR3 protein. This table holds 900,000 to 950,000 distinct CDR3 sequences, under 40% found once. Which antigens these TCRs recognize remains unknown. The starting material was cultured CD8+ T cells from PBMCs, obtained from culture after CMV antigen stimulation. The receptors come from a human donor in good health (CMV status not recorded). Some clones in this sample may be carry-over from other donors' samples.

The rearrangement uses TRBV9 and TRBJ1-1; no clear D. The CDR3 runs 15 residues. Trimming left V 4 bases short and J 0 bases short, with 13 bases between. Germline V lookup: CDR1 SGDLS, CDR2 YYNGEE. CDR3 in DNA: TGTGCCAGCAGCCCGGCAGACGGAATGAACACTGAAGCTTTCTTT. Its translation: CASSPADGMNTEAFF.

This clonotype was counted many times. The chain recombines TRBV6-1 with TRBJ2-3; no clear D. Germline assignment: CDR1 MNHNS and CDR2 SASEGT. V was cut by 2 bases and J by 0 bases, with 9 bases left in between. The CDR3 totals 15 residues. The CDR3 nucleotides read TGTGCCAGCAGTGAATGGGTCTCAAGCACAGATACGCAGTATTTT. Residues: CASSEWVSSTDTQYF.

This sequence joins TRBV6-5 and TRBJ1-1, with 7 nucleotides matching TRBD1. Trimming took 6 bases from V and 10 from J; bases not matched to a gene: 11. This CDR3 comprises 13 residues. CDR1 is MNHEY and CDR2 is SVGAGI in the germline V gene. The CDR3 nucleotides read TGTGCCAGCAGGTCTCGGACAGGCGCGGGAGCTTTCTTT. It is translated as CASRSRTGAGAFF.